These 9 T cell receptor beta chains were sequenced from one sample in a study of T cell repertoires in cytomegalovirus infection. TCRdb re-called the reads with MiXCR, one entry per CDR3 protein. The sample contains 310,000 or so distinct CDR3 sequences, about 9.2% of which appear only once. Input material: PBMCs. The receptor set was obtained from a human donor in good health (CMV status not recorded). Some clones in this sample may be carry-over from other donors' samples.

This clonotype was recorded a few times. The gene calls are TRBV20-1 and TRBJ2-3; perhaps D is TRBD1 or TRBD2 (6 bases each). The CDR3 is 14 amino acids. Germline lookup yields CDR1 DFQATT and CDR2 SNEGSKA (reference sequence). Trimming cost V 0 bases and J 4 bases, with 11 bases left between them. The CDR3: CSARDWGASDTQYF. As DNA, the CDR3 is TGCAGTGCTAGAGATTGGGGGGCTTCAGATACGCAGTATTTT.

This clonotype was detected ten times or more. V usage is TRBV9 and J usage is TRBJ1-1; D remains unclear. The CDR3 has 13 amino acids. CDR1 SGDLS and CDR2 YYNGEE come from the germline V gene. V lost 0 bases and J lost 6, with 9 bases in between. The CDR3 loop is CASSVGSGSEAFF. The CDR3 coding sequence is TGTGCCAGCAGCGTAGGATCTGGGTCTGAAGCTTTCTTT.

This clonotype has a handful of counts. A much larger clone is a single base away; this may be a read error. V gene TRBV7-2 combines with J gene TRBJ2-7, with 9 bases lining up with TRBD2. CDR1 and CDR2 from the germline V gene are SGHTA and FQGNSA. V lost 1 base and J lost 7; bases outside the gene matches: 11. There are 16 residues in the CDR3. DNA for the CDR3: TGTGCCAGCAGCTTAGGGGGCGGGGGGGGGGCGGGGGAGCAGTACGTC. Protein sequence: CASSLGGGGGAGEQYV.

The sample holds many counts of this clonotype. The chain joins TRBV12-3 or TRBV12-4 to TRBJ2-1; D unresolved. The CDR3 extends over 13 amino acids. V was cut by 7 bases and J by 3 bases, with 10 bases left in between. CDR3 sequence: CASKTQRYNEQFF. The CDR3 coding sequence is TGTGCCAGCAAAACCCAACGCTACAATGAGCAGTTCTTC.

This clonotype was detected ten times or more. V gene TRBV28 combines with J gene TRBJ2-6; weak D call: TRBD2 (5 bases). The CDR3 runs 16 residues. The V end was cut by 5 bases, the J end by 1 base, with 12 bases between. Germline CDR1 is MDHEN and CDR2 is SYDVKM. CDR3 amino acids: CASSPLGSSGANVLTF. The CDR3 coding sequence is TGTGCCAGCAGTCCGCTGGGGAGTTCTGGGGCCAACGTCCTGACTTTC. The whole variable domain, filled in from reference TRBV28 and TRBJ2-6, reads DVKVTQSSRYLVKRTGEKVFLECVQDMDHENMFWYRQDPGLGLRLIYFSYDVKMKEKGDIPEGYSVSREKKERFSLILESASTNQTSMYLCASSPLGSSGANVLTFGAGSRLTVL.

The sample holds many counts of this clonotype. This chain uses TRBV28 with TRBJ2-7; 12 nucleotides match TRBD2. The CDR3 is made up of 15 amino acids. The germline V gene has CDR1 MDHEN and CDR2 SYDVKM. V shed 5 bases and J 4 bases; nucleotides not matched to a gene: 6. The CDR3: CASSPTSGGFYEQYV. CDR3 in DNA: TGTGCCAGCAGTCCTACTAGCGGGGGGTTTTACGAGCAGTACGTC.

The CDR3 nucleotides are TGCGCCAGCAGCTCCCCACAGGTAGAGACCCAGTACTTC. Amino acid sequence: CASSSPQVETQYF. The chain combines TRBV5-1 with TRBJ2-5; D possibly corresponds to TRBD1 (5 bases). Germline V CDR1 and CDR2: SGHRS, YFSETQ. CDR3 size: 13 residues. Trimming cost V 3 bases and J 4 bases, with 10 bases left between them.

The chain has TRBV10-3 and TRBJ2-1; 10 bases are a match to TRBD1. This CDR3 is built from 13 residues. Trimming took 7 bases from V and 6 from J; bases not matched to a gene: 3. The germline gives CDR1 ENHRY, CDR2 SYGVKD. This CDR3 is CAITRDRGNEQFF. The CDR3, as DNA: TGTGCCATCACCCGGGACAGGGGCAATGAGCAGTTCTTC.

Ten or more counts support this clonotype. J is TRBJ2-3 and V is TRBV7-3, with D maybe TRBD2 (6 bases). The germline V gene encodes CDR1 SGHTA and CDR2 FQGTGA. The CDR3 has 13 residues. V gave up 5 bases and J gave up 5 bases, with 11 bases separating them. The CDR3 coding sequence is TGTGCCAGCAGCCTCCAAGCGGGAGATACGCAGTATTTT. It translates to CASSLQAGDTQYF.